Here is one TCR beta chain with its context. Antigen: not known. J lost 7 bases, V lost 8 bases, and 8 bases had no gene match. The germline V gene encodes CDR1 MNHEY and CDR2 SMNVEV (reference sequence). The CDR3 is 14 amino acids. Healthy individuals of Caucasian origin from Russia, aged about 6 to 100, served as donors. Peripheral blood was drawn, ten milliliters per donor. The data originate from a study of blood T cells in healthy people across ages. Whole-study findings and limits: More naive CD4+ cells and higher diversity marked long-lived donors relative to aged donors.

The second PCR ran roughly 6 to 12 cycles with a sample-barcoded 5' primer and J-beta primers. TCRdb ran MiXCR on the 5' RACE reads and lists one entry per CDR3 protein. The table includes about 640,000 distinct CDR3 sequences, roughly 53% detected once. The chain couples TRBV27 to TRBJ1-4; TRBD1 aligns across 9 bases. Sequences were obtained from blood. This clonotype originated in a man in his 60s in good health. DNA of the CDR3: TGTGCCAGCCGACAGACAGGGGGTGGTGAAAAACTGTTTTTT. This translates into CASRQTGGGEKLFF.